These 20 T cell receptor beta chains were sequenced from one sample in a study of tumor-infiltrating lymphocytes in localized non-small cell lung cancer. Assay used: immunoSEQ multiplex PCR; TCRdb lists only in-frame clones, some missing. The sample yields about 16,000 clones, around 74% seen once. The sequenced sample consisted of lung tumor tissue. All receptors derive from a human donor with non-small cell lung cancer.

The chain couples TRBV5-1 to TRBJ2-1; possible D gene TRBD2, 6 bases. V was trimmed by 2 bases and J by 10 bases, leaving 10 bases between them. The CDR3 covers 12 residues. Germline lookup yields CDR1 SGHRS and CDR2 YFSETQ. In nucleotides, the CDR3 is TGCGCCAGCAGCTTTAGCCTAGCGGAGCAGTTCTTC. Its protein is CASSFSLAEQFF.

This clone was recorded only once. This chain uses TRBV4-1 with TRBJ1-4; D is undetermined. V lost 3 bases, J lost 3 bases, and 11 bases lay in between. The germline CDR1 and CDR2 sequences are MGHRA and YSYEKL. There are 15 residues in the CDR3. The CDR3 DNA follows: TGCGCCAGCAGCCAGCCCGGACCCGCTAATGAAAAACTGTTTTTT. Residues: CASSQPGPANEKLFF.

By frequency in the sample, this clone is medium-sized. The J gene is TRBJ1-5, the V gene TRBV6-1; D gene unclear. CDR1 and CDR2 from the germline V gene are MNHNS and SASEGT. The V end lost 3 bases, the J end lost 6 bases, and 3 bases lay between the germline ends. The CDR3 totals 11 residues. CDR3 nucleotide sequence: TGTGCCAGCAGTGAGGGTCAGCCCCAGCATTTT. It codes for CASSEGQPQHF.

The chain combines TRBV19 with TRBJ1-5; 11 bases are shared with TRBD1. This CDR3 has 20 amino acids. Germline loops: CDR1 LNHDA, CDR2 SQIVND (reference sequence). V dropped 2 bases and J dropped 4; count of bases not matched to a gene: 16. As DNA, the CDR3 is TGTGCCAGTAGTATAAGTTGGGACAGGGGGATACAGCTTCGAAATCAGCCCCAGCATTTT. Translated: CASSISWDRGIQLRNQPQHF.

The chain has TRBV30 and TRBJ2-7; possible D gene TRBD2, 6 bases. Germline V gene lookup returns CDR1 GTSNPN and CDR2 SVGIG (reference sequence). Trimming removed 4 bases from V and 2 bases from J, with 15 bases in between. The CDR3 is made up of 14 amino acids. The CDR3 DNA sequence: TGTGCCTGGAACACAGGAGGGAGTCCCTACGAGCAGTACTTC. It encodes CAWNTGGSPYEQYF.

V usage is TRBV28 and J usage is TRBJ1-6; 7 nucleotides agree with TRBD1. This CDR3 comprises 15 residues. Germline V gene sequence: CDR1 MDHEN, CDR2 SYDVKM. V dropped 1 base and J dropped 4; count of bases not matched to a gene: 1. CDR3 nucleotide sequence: TGTGCCAGCAGTTTATTACAGGGGTATAATTCACCCCTCCACTTT. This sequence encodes CASSLLQGYNSPLHF.

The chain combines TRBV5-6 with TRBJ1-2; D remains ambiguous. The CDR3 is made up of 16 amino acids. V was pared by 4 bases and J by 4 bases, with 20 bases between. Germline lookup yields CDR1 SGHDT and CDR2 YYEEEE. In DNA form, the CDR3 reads TGTGCCAGCAGCAATATTGGGCAGAGAAGATCCTATGGCTACACCTTC. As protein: CASSNIGQRRSYGYTF.

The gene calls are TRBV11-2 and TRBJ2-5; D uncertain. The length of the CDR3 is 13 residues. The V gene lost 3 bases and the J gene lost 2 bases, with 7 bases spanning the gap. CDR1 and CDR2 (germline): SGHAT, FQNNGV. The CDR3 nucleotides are TGTGCCAGCAGCTTCGGCCAGCAAGAGACCCAGTACTTC. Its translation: CASSFGQQETQYF.

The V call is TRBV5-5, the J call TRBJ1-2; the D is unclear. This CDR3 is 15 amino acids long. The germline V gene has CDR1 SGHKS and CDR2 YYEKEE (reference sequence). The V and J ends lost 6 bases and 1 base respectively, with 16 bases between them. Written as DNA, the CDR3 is TGTGCCAGCACCTCATCTCGAAATTTTAACTATGGCTACACCTTC. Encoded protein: CASTSSRNFNYGYTF.

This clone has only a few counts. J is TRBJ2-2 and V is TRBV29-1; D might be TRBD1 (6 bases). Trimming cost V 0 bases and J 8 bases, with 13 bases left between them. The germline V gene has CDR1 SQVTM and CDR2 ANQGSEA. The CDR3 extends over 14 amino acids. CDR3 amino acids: CSVEDHGGWGELFF. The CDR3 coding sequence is TGCAGCGTTGAAGATCATGGGGGCTGGGGGGAGCTGTTTTTT.

In DNA, the CDR3 is TGTGCCAGCAGTGACCCCGAGAGCGGGGGGGCCAGTGAGCAGTTCTTC. Residues: CASSDPESGGASEQFF. V usage is TRBV6-4 and J usage is TRBJ2-1; 10 bases agree with TRBD2. CDR3 length equals 16 residues. Unmatched junction bases numbered 10, after V lost 2 bases and J lost 9 bases. CDR1 and CDR2 (germline): MRHNA, SNTAGT.

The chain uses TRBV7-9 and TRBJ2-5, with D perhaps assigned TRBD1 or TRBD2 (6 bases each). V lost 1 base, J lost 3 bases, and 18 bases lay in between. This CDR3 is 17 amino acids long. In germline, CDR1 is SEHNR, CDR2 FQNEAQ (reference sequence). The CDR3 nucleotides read TGTGCCAGCAGCTTAGAGGGTAGGAGGGGGGCAGAAGAGACCCAGTACTTC. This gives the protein CASSLEGRRGAEETQYF.

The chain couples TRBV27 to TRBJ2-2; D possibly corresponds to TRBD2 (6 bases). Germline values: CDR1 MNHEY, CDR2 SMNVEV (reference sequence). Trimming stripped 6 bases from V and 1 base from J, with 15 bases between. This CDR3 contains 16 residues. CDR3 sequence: CASRTSGSGNTGELFF. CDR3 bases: TGTGCCAGCAGGACCAGCGGGTCCGGGAACACCGGGGAGCTGTTTTTT.

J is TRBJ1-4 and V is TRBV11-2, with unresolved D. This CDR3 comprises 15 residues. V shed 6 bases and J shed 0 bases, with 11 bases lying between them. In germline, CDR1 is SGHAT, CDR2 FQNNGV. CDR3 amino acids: CASSSVGATNEKLFF. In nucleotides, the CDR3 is TGTGCCAGCAGTTCGGTCGGTGCAACTAATGAAAAACTGTTTTTT.

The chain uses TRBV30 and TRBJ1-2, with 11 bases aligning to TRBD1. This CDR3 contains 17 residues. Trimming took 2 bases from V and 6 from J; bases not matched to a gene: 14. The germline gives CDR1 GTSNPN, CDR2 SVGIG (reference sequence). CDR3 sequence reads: CAWSRDRGISGAHGYTF. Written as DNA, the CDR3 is TGTGCCTGGAGTCGGGACAGGGGGATAAGTGGGGCGCATGGCTACACCTTC.

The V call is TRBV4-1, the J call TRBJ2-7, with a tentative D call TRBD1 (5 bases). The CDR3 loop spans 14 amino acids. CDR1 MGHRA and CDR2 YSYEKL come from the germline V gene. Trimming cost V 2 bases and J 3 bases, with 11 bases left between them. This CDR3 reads CASSQHDRYYEQYF. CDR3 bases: TGCGCCAGCAGCCAACATGACAGATACTACGAGCAGTACTTC.

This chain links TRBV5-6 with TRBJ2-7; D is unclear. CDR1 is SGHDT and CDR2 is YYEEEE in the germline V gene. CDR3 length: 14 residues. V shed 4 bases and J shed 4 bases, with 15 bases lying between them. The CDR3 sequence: CASSADLPSYEQYF. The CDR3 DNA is TGTGCCAGCAGCGCGGACCTTCCCAGTTACGAGCAGTACTTC. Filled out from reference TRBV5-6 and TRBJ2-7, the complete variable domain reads DAGVTQSPTHLIKTRGQQVTLRCSPKSGHDTVSWYQQALGQGPQFIFQYYEEEERQRGNFPDRFSGHQFPNYSSELNVNALLLGDSALYLCASSADLPSYEQYFGPGTRLTVT.

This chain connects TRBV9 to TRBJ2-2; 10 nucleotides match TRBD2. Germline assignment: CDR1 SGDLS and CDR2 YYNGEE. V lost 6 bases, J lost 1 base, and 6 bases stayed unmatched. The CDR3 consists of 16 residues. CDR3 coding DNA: TGTGCCAGCAACCCTAGCGGGGGAGGGAACACCGGGGAGCTGTTTTTT. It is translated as CASNPSGGGNTGELFF.

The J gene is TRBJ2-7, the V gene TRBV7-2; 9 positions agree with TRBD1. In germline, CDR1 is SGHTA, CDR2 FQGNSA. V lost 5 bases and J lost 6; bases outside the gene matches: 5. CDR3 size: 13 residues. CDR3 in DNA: TGTGCCAGCAGCCCCGGGACAGGGAGCGAGCAGTACTTC. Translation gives CASSPGTGSEQYF.

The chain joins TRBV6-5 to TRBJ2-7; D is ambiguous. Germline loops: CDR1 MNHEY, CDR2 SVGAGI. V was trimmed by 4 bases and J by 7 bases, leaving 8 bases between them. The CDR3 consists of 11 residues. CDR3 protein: CASSSDTEQYF. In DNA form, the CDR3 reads TGTGCCAGCAGTTCCGACACGGAGCAGTACTTC.